A single sample gave rise to the 18 T cell receptor beta chains below, sequenced in a study of CD8 T cells in ankylosing spondylitis. TCRdb independently ran MiXCR on the 5' RACE reads; one entry per CDR3 protein. The sample has around 480,000 distinct CDR3 sequences; 15% to 20% are singletons. Findings and limits, study-wide: Typical of ankylosing spondylitis blood, it appeared, was a TCR beta motif of under 10 highly homologous variants.

Antigen specificity for these receptors is unknown. The sequenced sample consisted of blood, either unsorted or a sorted T cell fraction (not recorded which). These receptors all stem from a male donor with ankylosing spondylitis.

This sequence joins TRBV20-1 and TRBJ2-3, with 13 bases identical to TRBD2. V dropped 5 bases and J dropped 0; count of bases not matched to a gene: 5. The CDR3 runs 16 residues. Per germline, CDR1 DFQATT and CDR2 SNEGSKA (reference sequence). Here the CDR3 reads CSAFGTSGDSTDTQYF. The CDR3 nucleotides read TGCAGTGCTTTCGGGACTAGCGGGGATAGCACAGATACGCAGTATTTT.

This clonotype was seen a handful of times. The V call is TRBV19, the J call TRBJ1-5; 8 bases map to TRBD1. CDR3 length: 16 residues. The germline gives CDR1 LNHDA, CDR2 SQIVND (reference sequence). The V and J ends lost 4 bases and 6 bases, in that order; junction bases with no gene match: 11. This chain's CDR3 is CASSSLNRGIAQPQHF. The CDR3 DNA follows: TGTGCCAGTAGTAGCCTCAACAGGGGGATAGCTCAGCCCCAGCATTTT.

This clonotype was counted once. The rearrangement uses TRBV20-1 and TRBJ2-1, with 9 bases identical to TRBD2. The V gene end was trimmed by 1 base and the J gene end by 7 bases; junction bases not matched to a gene: 11. Per germline, CDR1 DFQATT and CDR2 SNEGSKA (reference sequence). The CDR3 is made up of 16 amino acids. CDR3 sequence reads: CSARARGGLAKNEQFF. In DNA form, the CDR3 reads TGCAGTGCTAGAGCCCGGGGAGGACTAGCGAAGAATGAGCAGTTCTTC.

The CDR3 DNA reads as TGTGCCAGCAGTGCCCAGGGTGAGGGCAATCAGCCCCAGCATTTT. This codes for CASSAQGEGNQPQHF. The genes are TRBV6-1 and TRBJ1-5; D possibly corresponds to TRBD1 (5 bases). The V gene's germline CDR1 is MNHNS and CDR2 SASEGT. CDR3 length equals 15 residues. The germline V and J ends were trimmed by 4 bases and 2 bases, with 12 bases remaining between them.

This clonotype has more than one count but fewer than ten. The rearrangement joins TRBV7-8 to TRBJ2-7, with D maybe TRBD2 (5 bases). Trimming removed 4 bases from V and 6 bases from J, with 13 bases in between. Germline V CDR1 and CDR2: SGHVS, FQNEAQ. The CDR3 totals 13 residues. The CDR3 nucleotides read TGTGCCAGCAGCTCACTTCTAGCAGGCGAGCAGTACTTC. This sequence encodes CASSSLLAGEQYF.

In this sample, this clonotype turned up many times. The J gene is TRBJ2-5, the V gene TRBV6-5, with 13 positions matching TRBD2. V dropped 5 bases and J dropped 5; count of bases not matched to a gene: 11. The CDR3 spans 17 residues. Germline values: CDR1 MNHEY, CDR2 SVGAGI. The CDR3 sequence: CASSHRTSGSTGETQYF. In DNA form, the CDR3 reads TGTGCCAGCAGTCACCGGACTAGCGGGAGCACTGGGGAGACCCAGTACTTC.

This clonotype was observed a handful of times. V usage is TRBV10-3 and J usage is TRBJ1-5, with D possibly TRBD1 on 5 matching bases. The germline CDR1 and CDR2 sequences are ENHRY and SYGVKD. The CDR3 runs to 11 residues. The V end was cut by 2 bases, the J end by 11 bases, with 7 bases between. In nucleotides, the CDR3 is TGTGCCATCAGTGAGGGGGCGGCCCAGCATTTT. It is translated as CAISEGAAQHF.

CDR3 coding DNA: TGCGCCAGCAGCCAAGTCTTACAGGGGAACTATGGCTACACCTTC. It translates to CASSQVLQGNYGYTF. The V call is TRBV4-1, the J call TRBJ1-2; 7 nucleotides agree with TRBD1. V shed 1 base, J shed 2 bases, and the junction held 4 bases outside the gene matches. CDR3 length: 15 amino acids. Germline V gives CDR1 MGHRA, CDR2 YSYEKL.

V and J are TRBV6-5 and TRBJ1-2; 7 nucleotides match TRBD1. Germline trimming cut 7 bases from V and 7 bases from J; bases unmatched to any gene: 12. The CDR3 spans 14 residues. The germline gives CDR1 MNHEY, CDR2 SVGAGI. This chain's CDR3 is CASMLGGGRGGYTF. The CDR3 DNA reads as TGTGCCAGCATGTTGGGAGGGGGCCGCGGTGGCTACACCTTC.

The rearrangement joins TRBV14 to TRBJ2-1, with a tentative D call TRBD1 (6 bases). Germline-derived CDR1 and CDR2 are SGHDN and FVKESK. The germline V and J ends were trimmed by 1 base and 7 bases, with 17 bases remaining between them. CDR3 size: 16 residues. This CDR3 is CASSQGDGRGRNEQFF. The CDR3 DNA follows: TGTGCCAGCAGCCAAGGTGATGGCAGGGGCCGGAATGAGCAGTTCTTC. Drawing the rest from reference TRBV14 and TRBJ2-1, the complete variable domain is EAGVTQFPSHSVIEKGQTVTLRCDPISGHDNLYWYRRVMGKEIKFLLHFVKESKQDESGMPNNRFLAERTGGTYSTLKVQPAELEDSGVYFCASSQGDGRGRNEQFFGPGTRLTVL.

V usage is TRBV5-1 and J usage is TRBJ2-2, with 7 positions matching TRBD1. CDR3 length equals 14 residues. Trimming removed 3 bases from V and 6 bases from J; junction bases left unmatched: 5. CDR1 and CDR2 (germline): SGHRS, YFSETQ. CDR3 DNA: TGCGCCAGCAGCTCCAGACAGGGCTCCGGGGAGCTGTTTTTT. The encoded protein is CASSSRQGSGELFF.

The chain combines TRBV27 with TRBJ1-6, with D possibly TRBD1 on 6 matching bases. CDR1 is MNHEY and CDR2 is SMNVEV in the germline V gene (reference sequence). The CDR3 has 15 amino acids. Deletions cut 7 bases from V and 9 bases from J, with 19 bases between. The CDR3 protein is CASTAGGGSGSPLHF. CDR3 bases: TGTGCCAGCACCGCGGGGGGGGGCTCTGGTTCACCCCTCCACTTT.

The chain has TRBV14 and TRBJ2-2; D is possibly TRBD2 (5 bases). Trimming cost V 6 bases and J 6 bases, with 14 bases left between them. This CDR3 has 14 amino acids. Germline CDR1 is SGHDN and CDR2 is FVKESK. In DNA, the CDR3 is TGTGCCAGCAGGAGGGATCATCTGGCCGGGGAGCTGTTTTTT. The encoded protein is CASRRDHLAGELFF.

CDR3 in amino acids: CATRGRITDTQYF. The CDR3 DNA sequence: TGTGCCACCCGTGGCAGAATCACAGATACGCAGTATTTT. V is TRBV24-1 and J is TRBJ2-3; D gene uncertain. Trimming cost V 9 bases and J 2 bases, with 11 bases left between them. The CDR3 has 13 amino acids. In germline, CDR1 is KGHDR, CDR2 SFDVKD.

This clonotype was seen more than once but under ten times. The chain uses TRBV20-1 and TRBJ2-7; 10 bases align to TRBD2. This CDR3 has 15 residues. J was trimmed by 3 bases and V by 0 bases; bases with no gene match: 5. Germline CDR1 reads DFQATT; CDR2 reads SNEGSKA (reference sequence). The CDR3: CSARDSLAGLYEQYF. The CDR3, as DNA: TGCAGTGCTAGAGATTCACTAGCGGGACTCTACGAGCAGTACTTC.

The chain uses TRBV12-3 or TRBV12-4 and TRBJ2-2; D ambiguous. V was trimmed by 6 bases and J by 4 bases, leaving 12 bases between them. The CDR3 sequence is 14 residues long. CDR3 coding DNA: TGTGCCAGCAGCGTTTATTGGGGCACCGGGGAGCTGTTTTTT. Translated, it gives CASSVYWGTGELFF.

This chain links TRBV7-3 with TRBJ1-3; 9 bases agree with TRBD1. The CDR3 has 17 amino acids. In germline, CDR1 is SGHTA, CDR2 FQGTGA. The ends lost 7 bases at V and 4 bases at J; junction bases unmatched: 14. Here the CDR3 reads CASTGGGTGYSGNTIYF. The DNA for the CDR3 is TGTGCCAGCACCGGGGGGGGGACAGGGTACTCCGGAAACACCATATATTTT.

The V gene is TRBV20-1, the J gene TRBJ2-3; 14 bases are a match to TRBD2. J was trimmed by 6 bases and V by 6 bases; bases with no gene match: 11. Germline V gives CDR1 DFQATT, CDR2 SNEGSKA (reference sequence). The CDR3 runs to 16 residues. The CDR3 here is CSATGTSGSSRDTQYF. Written as DNA, the CDR3 is TGCAGTGCCACCGGGACTAGCGGGAGTAGCCGCGATACGCAGTATTTT.